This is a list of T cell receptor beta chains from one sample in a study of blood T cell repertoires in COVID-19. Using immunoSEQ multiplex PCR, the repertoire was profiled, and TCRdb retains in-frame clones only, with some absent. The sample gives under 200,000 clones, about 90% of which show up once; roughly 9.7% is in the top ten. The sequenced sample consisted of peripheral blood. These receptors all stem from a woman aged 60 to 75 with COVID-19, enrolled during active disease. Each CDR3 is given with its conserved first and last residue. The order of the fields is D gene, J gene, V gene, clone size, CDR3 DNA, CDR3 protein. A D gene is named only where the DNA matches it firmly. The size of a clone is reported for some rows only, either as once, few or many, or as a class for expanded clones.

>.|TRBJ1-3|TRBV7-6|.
TGTGCCAGCAGCCACTACAGGGATAGCTCTGGAAACACCATATATTTT
CASSHYRDSSGNTIYF
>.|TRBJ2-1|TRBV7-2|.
TGTGCCAGCAGCCTACGTGGTACTACCCACAATGAGCAGTTCTTC
CASSLRGTTHNEQFF
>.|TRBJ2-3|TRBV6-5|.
TGTGCCAGCAGGGTCACAGGGAGCACAGATACGCAGTATTTT
CASRVTGSTDTQYF
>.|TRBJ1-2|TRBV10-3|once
TGTGCCATCACTCGAGACGGCGGCTATGGCTACACCTTC
CAITRDGGYGYTF
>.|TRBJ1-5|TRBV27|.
TGTGCCAGCAGTTTATTCGGGGGGGCTAGCAATCAGCCCCAGCATTTT
CASSLFGGASNQPQHF
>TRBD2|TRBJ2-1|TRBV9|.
TGTGCCAGCAGCCCACAACCGGGACTAGCAGGCAATGAGCAGTTCTTC
CASSPQPGLAGNEQFF
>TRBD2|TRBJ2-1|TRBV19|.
TGTGCCAGTACAGCGGGACTTTTCCCCCTCCAGTTCTTC
CASTAGLFPLQFF
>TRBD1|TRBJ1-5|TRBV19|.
TGTGCCAGTAGCCCCCGGACAGGTGGAAGTTATAGCAATCAGCCCCAGCATTTT
CASSPRTGGSYSNQPQHF
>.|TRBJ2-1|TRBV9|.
TGTGCCAGCAGCGTAGGACAGTTGGGGCACAATGAGCAGTTCTTC
CASSVGQLGHNEQFF
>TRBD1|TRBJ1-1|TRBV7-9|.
TGTGCCAGCAGCTTAGGTGGGCGGACAGGCGGGACTGAAGCTTTCTTT
CASSLGGRTGGTEAFF
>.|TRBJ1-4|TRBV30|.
TGTGCCTGGAGTTATACAGGGAGATTGGGAAAACTGTTTTTT
CAWSYTGRLGKLFF
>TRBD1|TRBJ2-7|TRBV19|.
TGTGCCAGTAGTCGTGGACAGGGTTACGAGCAGTACTTC
CASSRGQGYEQYF
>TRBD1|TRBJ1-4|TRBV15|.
TGTGCCACCAGCGCGACAGGGGCCCCTGGGGAAAAACTGTTTTTT
CATSATGAPGEKLFF
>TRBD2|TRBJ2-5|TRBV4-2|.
TGTGCCAGCAGCCAAGACACTAGCGGGAGGGTTGAGACCCAGTACTTC
CASSQDTSGRVETQYF
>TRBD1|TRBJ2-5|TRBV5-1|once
TGCGCCAGCAGCCGGCGACAGGGGCTCGTAAGGGCCCAGTACTTC
CASSRRQGLVRAQYF
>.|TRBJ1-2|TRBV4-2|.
TGTGCCAGCAGCCAAGCGGAGAGGTCTCTTTATGGCTACACCTTC
CASSQAERSLYGYTF
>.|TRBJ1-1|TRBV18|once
TGTGCCAGCTCCCTGGACAGTATAAACACTGAAGCTTTCTTT
CASSLDSINTEAFF
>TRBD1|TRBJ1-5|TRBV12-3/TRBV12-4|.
TGTGCCAGCAGTCAGGGGGTGATTCAGCCCCAGCATTTT
CASSQGVIQPQHF
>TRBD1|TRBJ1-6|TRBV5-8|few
TGTGCCAGCAGCTACGGACAGGGTAATTCACCCCTCCACTTT
CASSYGQGNSPLHF
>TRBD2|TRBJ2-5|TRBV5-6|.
TGTGCCAGCAGCTGGGAGGGCAGCGAGACCCAGTACTTC
CASSWEGSETQYF
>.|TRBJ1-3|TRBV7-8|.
TGTGCCAGCAGCTTCAGTGCAGCGGGCTTCGGTGGAAACACCATATATTTT
CASSFSAAGFGGNTIYF
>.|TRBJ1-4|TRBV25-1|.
TGTGCCAGCAGTGAATTCCGTGTCGAGGAAAAACTGTTTTTT
CASSEFRVEEKLFF
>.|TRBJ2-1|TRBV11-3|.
TGTGCCAGCAGCCACGCACAGGGTATCCATGAGCAGTTCTTC
CASSHAQGIHEQFF
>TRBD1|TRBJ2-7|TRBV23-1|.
TGCGCCAGCAGTCAACCCGGGACAGGGGACTACGAGCAGTACTTC
CASSQPGTGDYEQYF
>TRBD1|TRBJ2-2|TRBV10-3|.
TGTGCCATCAAAGGGGGACAGTTTCAAGCCGGGGAGCTGTTTTTT
CAIKGGQFQAGELFF
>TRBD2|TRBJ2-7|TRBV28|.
TGTGCCAGCAGGCTAGCGGCATACGAGCAGTACTTC
CASRLAAYEQYF
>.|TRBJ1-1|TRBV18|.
TGTGCCAGCTCTCGGCGGGGGAGCACTGAAGCTTTCTTT
CASSRRGSTEAFF
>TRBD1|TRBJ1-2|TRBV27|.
TGTGCCAGCAGTTTTGTCCGGGACAGGGTGGATGGCTACACCTTC
CASSFVRDRVDGYTF
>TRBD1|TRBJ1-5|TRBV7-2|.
TGTGCCAGCAGCTTGACAGGGCTTAGCAATCAGCCCCAGCATTTT
CASSLTGLSNQPQHF
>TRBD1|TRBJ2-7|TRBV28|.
TGTGCCAGCAGTTCAACCGGGACAGAATTCGAGCAGTACTTC
CASSSTGTEFEQYF
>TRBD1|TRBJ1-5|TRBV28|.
TGTGCCAGCAGTTCAGAAAGGACAGGGAGTAGCAATCAGCCCCAGCATTTT
CASSSERTGSSNQPQHF
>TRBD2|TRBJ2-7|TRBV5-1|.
TGCGCCAGCAGTACTATGACTAGCGGGAGGAGCCGTCGAGAGCAGTACTTC
CASSTMTSGRSRREQYF
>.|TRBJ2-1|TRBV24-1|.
TGTGCCACCAGTGATTTGCAGGGGGAGGTTAGTGAGCAGTTCTTC
CATSDLQGEVSEQFF
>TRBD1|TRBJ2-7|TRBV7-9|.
TGTGCCAGCAGCGCATGGCGGACAGGGGGTTCCTACGAGCAGTACTTC
CASSAWRTGGSYEQYF
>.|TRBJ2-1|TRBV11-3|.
TGTGCCAGCAGCTTAAGGGGGGGAGCCTACAATGAGCAGTTCTTC
CASSLRGGAYNEQFF
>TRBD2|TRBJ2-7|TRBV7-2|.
TGTGCCAGCAGCTTAGAGGCGGGAGGGCCCTACGAGCAGTACTTC
CASSLEAGGPYEQYF
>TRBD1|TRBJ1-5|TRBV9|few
TGTGCCAGCAGCCCGGACAGGGCCCCTCAGCCCCAGCATTTT
CASSPDRAPQPQHF
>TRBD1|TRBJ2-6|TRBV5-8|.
TGTGCCAGCAGCTTGGCAGGGGGCACTGGGGCCAACGTCCTGACTTTC
CASSLAGGTGANVLTF
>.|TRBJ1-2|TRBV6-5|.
TGTGCCAGCAGTTACTCGGGCCGTCGGGGCTACACCTTC
CASSYSGRRGYTF
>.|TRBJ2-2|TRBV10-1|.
TGCGCCAGCAGTGAGCCGATGGGGGCTTCGAACACCGGGGAGCTGTTTTTT
CASSEPMGASNTGELFF
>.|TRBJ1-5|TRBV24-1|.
TGTGCCACCAGTGGGCAGGGTGTACAGCCCCAGCATTTT
CATSGQGVQPQHF
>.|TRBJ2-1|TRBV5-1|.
TGCGCCAGCAGCTTGGTTTTGGGGCTGGGGTCCTACAATGAGCAGTTCTTC
CASSLVLGLGSYNEQFF
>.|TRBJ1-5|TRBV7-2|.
TGTGCCAGCAGCCCCGATTGGGCGATCAGCCGGCCCCAGCATTTT
CASSPDWAISRPQHF
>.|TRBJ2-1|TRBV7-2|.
TGTGCCAGCAGCTTTTCTACAGGCGACAATGAGCAGTTCTTC
CASSFSTGDNEQFF
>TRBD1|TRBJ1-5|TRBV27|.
TGTGCCAGCAGCAAGCAGGGGGCACGGTATAGCAATCAGCCCCAGCATTTT
CASSKQGARYSNQPQHF
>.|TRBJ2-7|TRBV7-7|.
TGTGCTAGCAGCTTAGCTTTCGGGGGCGAGCAGTACTTC
CASSLAFGGEQYF